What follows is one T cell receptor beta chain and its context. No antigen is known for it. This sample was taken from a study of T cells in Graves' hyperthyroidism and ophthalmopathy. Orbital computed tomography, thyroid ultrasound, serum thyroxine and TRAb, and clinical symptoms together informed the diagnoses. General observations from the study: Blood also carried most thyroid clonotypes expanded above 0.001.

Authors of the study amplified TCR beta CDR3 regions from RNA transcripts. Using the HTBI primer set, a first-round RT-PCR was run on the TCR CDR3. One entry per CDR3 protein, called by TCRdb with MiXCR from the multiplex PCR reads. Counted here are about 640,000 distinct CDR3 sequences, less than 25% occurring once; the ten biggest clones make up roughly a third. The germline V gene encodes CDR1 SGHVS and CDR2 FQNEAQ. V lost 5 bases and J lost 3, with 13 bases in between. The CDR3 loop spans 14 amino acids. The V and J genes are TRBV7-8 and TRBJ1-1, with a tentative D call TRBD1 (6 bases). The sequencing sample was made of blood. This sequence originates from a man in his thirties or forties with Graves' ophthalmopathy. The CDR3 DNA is TGTGCCAGCAGCAGCCAAGGGGGGTACACTGAAGCTTTCTTT. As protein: CASSSQGGYTEAFF.